Shown below are 24 T cell receptor beta chains from a single sample sequenced in a study of T-cell reconstitution after alpha-beta-depleted transplantation in children. Unique molecular identifiers were incorporated during preparation of the TCRbeta library. TCRdb independently ran MiXCR on the PCR reads; one entry per CDR3 protein. Here the sample spans around 500,000 distinct CDR3 sequences, about 23% being singletons. This specimen consisted of PBMCs, mostly from graft donor cells, obtained 360 days after TCRalphabeta/CD19-depleted stem cell transplant. The origin of the receptors is a boy under two years old who had a stem cell transplant for acute myeloid leukemia, so the T cells may come from the graft donor.

This clonotype has only a few counts. The rearrangement joins TRBV12-3 or TRBV12-4 to TRBJ2-7, with 8 bases identical to TRBD1. The CDR3 covers 14 residues. The junction had 4 bases not matched to a gene; V was cut back by 5 bases and J by 1 base. The CDR3 protein is CASSHRQGSYEQYF. Written as DNA, the CDR3 is TGTGCCAGCAGTCACCGACAGGGGTCCTACGAGCAGTACTTC.

This rearrangement joins TRBV29-1 to TRBJ2-5, with D possibly matching TRBD2 (5 bases). Germline V gives CDR1 SQVTM, CDR2 ANQGSEA. The CDR3 consists of 13 residues. The V and J ends lost 4 bases and 4 bases respectively, with 13 bases between them. The CDR3 sequence is CSVGHGVGETQYF. The DNA of the CDR3 is TGCAGCGTTGGGCACGGGGTCGGAGAGACCCAGTACTTC.

This clonotype has at least ten counts. The J gene is TRBJ1-5, the V gene TRBV20-1; the D is unclear. V lost 3 bases, J lost 5 bases, and 11 bases lay in between. CDR1 and CDR2 (germline): DFQATT, SNEGSKA (reference sequence). The CDR3 runs 13 residues. In nucleotides, the CDR3 is TGCAGTGCTAGTTTAGAACAATATCAGCCCCAGCATTTT. Translating it yields CSASLEQYQPQHF.

CDR3 residues: CASSLNKRVDEQFF. The CDR3 nucleotides are TGTGCCAGCAGTTTAAACAAGAGGGTCGATGAGCAGTTCTTC. The chain is built from TRBV12-3 or TRBV12-4 and TRBJ2-1, with D possibly being TRBD2 (5 bases). V was clipped by 2 bases and J by 8 bases, with 13 bases between them. CDR3 length equals 14 residues.

The genes are TRBV2 and TRBJ2-1; 8 positions match TRBD1. Trimming removed 3 bases from V and 5 bases from J; junction bases left unmatched: 3. In germline, CDR1 is SNHLY, CDR2 FYNNEI. The CDR3 has 14 residues. The CDR3 sequence: CASSDGTGNNEQFF. CDR3 coding DNA: TGTGCCAGCAGTGATGGGACAGGAAACAATGAGCAGTTCTTC.

The CDR3 DNA reads TGCAGTGCGGAGGGAAGGGACAGAGGTTCCTACGAGCAGTACTTC. This gives the protein CSAEGRDRGSYEQYF. The V gene is TRBV20-1, the J gene TRBJ2-7; maybe TRBD1 (7 bases). There are 15 residues in the CDR3. V gave up 6 bases and J gave up 1 base, with 19 bases separating them. The V gene's germline CDR1 is DFQATT and CDR2 SNEGSKA (reference sequence).

In this sample, this clonotype turned up many times. The V and J genes are TRBV20-1 and TRBJ2-7; tentative D call: TRBD2 (5 bases). The V end lost 3 bases, the J end lost 3 bases, and 12 bases lay between the germline ends. Germline-derived CDR1 and CDR2 are DFQATT and SNEGSKA (reference sequence). This CDR3 is built from 13 residues. Written as DNA, the CDR3 is TGCAGTGCTAGCCGGACTCGCGACTACGAGCAGTACTTC. Translation: CSASRTRDYEQYF.

DNA of the CDR3: TGTGCCAGCAGTGGACGGACAGTGAACATTCAGTACTTC. It specifies CASSGRTVNIQYF. V gene TRBV6-6 combines with J gene TRBJ2-4; D might be TRBD1 (6 bases). There are 13 residues in the CDR3. Germline V gene data show CDR1 as MNHNY and CDR2 as SVGAGI (reference sequence). The V end was cut by 5 bases, the J end by 7 bases, with 12 bases between.

The gene calls are TRBV20-1 and TRBJ2-3; tentatively, D is TRBD2 (7 bases). Trimming removed 0 bases at V and 9 bases at J, with 31 bases between. Germline CDR1 DFQATT, CDR2 SNEGSKA (reference sequence). CDR3 length equals 19 residues. The CDR3, as DNA: TGCAGTGCTAGAGATGAGTATGGCGGGGGCCACCCCCGGGGGCCCACGCAGTATTTT. It is translated as CSARDEYGGGHPRGPTQYF.

The rearrangement uses TRBV7-3 and TRBJ1-1; 7 bases align to TRBD1. The CDR3 runs to 14 residues. Trimming took 7 bases from V and 3 from J; bases not matched to a gene: 8. Germline V gene lookup returns CDR1 SGHTA and CDR2 FQGTGA. CDR3 residues: CASIQGPGDTEAFF. The CDR3 region has the DNA TGTGCCAGCATACAGGGGCCGGGGGACACTGAAGCTTTCTTT.

This clonotype has more than one count but fewer than ten. The gene calls are TRBV12-3 or TRBV12-4 and TRBJ1-1; D gene unclear. This CDR3 comprises 14 residues. Trimming took 6 bases from V and 1 from J, leaving 12 bases between them. The CDR3 region is CASRSAGTNTEAFF. In DNA form, the CDR3 reads TGTGCCAGCAGGTCTGCGGGCACGAACACTGAAGCTTTCTTT.

A few counts support this clonotype. This chain joins TRBV15 and TRBJ1-4, with 9 bases fitting TRBD1. V lost 0 bases, J lost 14 bases, and 16 bases stayed unmatched. This CDR3 is built from 17 residues. CDR1 is LNHNV and CDR2 is YYDKDF in the germline V gene (reference sequence). DNA of the CDR3: TGTGCCACCAGCAGAGATGGTTGGGTACAGGGGGCGGAGGGTCTGTTTTTT. Protein product: CATSRDGWVQGAEGLFF.

The genes are TRBV20-1 and TRBJ1-5, with D perhaps matching TRBD1 (5 bases). Trimming removed 3 bases at V and 2 bases at J, with 11 bases between. The CDR3 sequence is 14 residues long. Germline V lookup: CDR1 DFQATT, CDR2 SNEGSKA (reference sequence). DNA of the CDR3: TGCAGTGCTAGCGGGACCGTTGGCAATCAGCCCCAGCATTTT. Translating gives CSASGTVGNQPQHF.

This clonotype appeared a few times. The chain links TRBV6-5 to TRBJ1-3; D is uncertain. Trimming cost V 6 bases and J 0 bases, with 9 bases left between them. The CDR3 loop spans 14 amino acids. CDR1 and CDR2 from the germline V gene are MNHEY and SVGAGI. The CDR3 reads CASSPIGSGNTIYF. CDR3 sequence (DNA): TGTGCCAGCAGCCCCATCGGCTCTGGAAACACCATATATTTT.

This clonotype occurred many times. The chain has TRBV5-1 and TRBJ2-5; D possibly matches TRBD1 or TRBD2 (5 bases each). There are 15 residues in the CDR3. Trimming stripped 2 bases from V and 0 bases from J, with 11 bases between. The germline CDR1 and CDR2 sequences are SGHRS and YFSETQ. Written as DNA, the CDR3 is TGCGCCAGCAGCTTCGCTGGGACGGACCAAGAGACCCAGTACTTC. Protein product: CASSFAGTDQETQYF.

The chain couples TRBV3-1 to TRBJ2-7; D may match TRBD1 or TRBD2 (5 bases each). Per the germline V gene, CDR1 is LGHDT and CDR2 is YNNKEL (reference sequence). CDR3 length: 16 amino acids. V lost 2 bases, J lost 1 base, and 15 bases lay in between. The CDR3 protein is CASSQIPGPRSYEQYF. The CDR3 nucleotides read TGTGCCAGCAGCCAAATCCCGGGACCGAGATCCTACGAGCAGTACTTC.

There are many counts of this clonotype. V usage is TRBV5-6 and J usage is TRBJ1-1; 9 nucleotides agree with TRBD1. The germline gives CDR1 SGHDT, CDR2 YYEEEE. After removal of 2 bases from V and 4 bases from J, the junction contained 3 bases not matched to a gene. This CDR3 is built from 14 residues. The CDR3 bases are TGTGCCAGCAGCTTTGGGACAGGGATCACTGAAGCTTTCTTT. It translates to CASSFGTGITEAFF.

In its sample, this clonotype was seen a few times. V and J are TRBV12-3 or TRBV12-4 and TRBJ1-1; TRBD1 matches 8 bases. V trimming: 5 bases; J trimming: 9 bases; junction bases outside the gene matches: 8. There are 13 residues in the CDR3. As DNA, the CDR3 is TGTGCCAGCAGTGCTGCAGGGGGCTCTAAAGCTTTCTTT. Its protein is CASSAAGGSKAFF.

The rearrangement links TRBV27 to TRBJ2-7; 8 bases map to TRBD2. Unmatched junction bases numbered 4, after V lost 7 bases and J lost 2 bases. Germline V gene sequence: CDR1 MNHEY, CDR2 SMNVEV (reference sequence). The CDR3 sequence is 13 residues long. The CDR3 protein is CASKRGRTYEQYF. For the CDR3, the DNA is TGTGCCAGCAAGCGGGGGCGCACCTACGAGCAGTACTTC.

The chain employs TRBV12-3 or TRBV12-4 and TRBJ2-1; no definite D call. The CDR3 is made up of 13 amino acids. Between the trimmed V and J ends, which lost 6 bases and 9 bases, there was a span of 15 bases. CDR3 sequence (DNA): TGTGCCAGCAGACTGACTCCCCTCGGTGAGCAGTTCTTC. Protein product: CASRLTPLGEQFF.

The genes are TRBV10-3 and TRBJ1-1; D is perhaps TRBD1 (5 bases). CDR1 ENHRY and CDR2 SYGVKD come from the germline V gene. The CDR3 sequence is 15 residues long. Trimming took off 0 bases at V and 3 bases at J, with 11 bases between the two ends. CDR3 residues: CAISESDSPHTEAFF. DNA for the CDR3: TGTGCCATCAGTGAGTCCGACAGTCCCCACACTGAAGCTTTCTTT.

J is TRBJ2-3 and V is TRBV4-3; TRBD1 matches at 8 bases. Germline V gene data show CDR1 as LGHNA and CDR2 as YSLEER. The V gene end was trimmed by 0 bases and the J gene end by 6 bases; junction bases not matched to a gene: 11. CDR3 length equals 17 residues. This CDR3 is CASSQDVTRGLGDTQYF. DNA of the CDR3: TGCGCCAGCAGCCAAGATGTTACCAGGGGGCTTGGTGATACGCAGTATTTT.

This clonotype was counted a few times. The rearrangement joins TRBV18 to TRBJ2-1, with D tentatively TRBD2 (5 bases). The CDR3 runs 13 residues. CDR1 and CDR2 from the germline V gene are KGHSH and LQKENI. V lost 0 bases and J lost 5, with 5 bases in between. Here the CDR3 reads CASSPPSDNEQFF. The DNA of the CDR3 is TGTGCCAGCTCACCACCTAGCGACAATGAGCAGTTCTTC.

This clonotype occurred many times. The chain has TRBV28 and TRBJ2-7, with D hard to call. The CDR3 runs to 13 residues. Trimming removed 4 bases at V and 0 bases at J, with 7 bases between. Germline V gene sequence: CDR1 MDHEN, CDR2 SYDVKM. CDR3 nucleotides: TGTGCCAGCAGTTCCTTAAGCTCCTACGAGCAGTACGTC. This translates into CASSSLSSYEQYV.